This TCR beta chain is from a study of T cells after yellow fever vaccination. The table lists this clonotype with a few counts. Its antigen is currently unknown. A universal primer site and UMIs were added as TCR cDNA was made by 5'RACE template switching. MiXCR, run by TCRdb on the 5' RACE reads, gives a single entry per CDR3 protein. The sample includes approximately 550,000 distinct CDR3 sequences, roughly a fifth of them seen just once. The ends were cut back, 2 bases at V and 11 bases at J, with 11 bases in the middle. The CDR3 has 12 amino acids. From germline, CDR1 is KGHDR and CDR2 SFDVKD. Study-level findings and limits: Primary-vaccination clones mostly resurfaced post-booster (about 95% CD4, roughly 90% CD8).

The source of this sequence is a man aged 30 to 45 who received the YFV17D yellow fever vaccine. The V and J genes are TRBV24-1 and TRBJ1-1; D is unclear. The sample was PBMCs, taken 15 days after the yellow fever booster vaccination. The DNA of the CDR3 is TGTGCCACCAGTGATTCCGCCTTCGAGGCTTTCTTT. Amino acids: CATSDSAFEAFF.